This note documents a single TCR beta chain sequence. Its antigen is undetermined. This record belongs to a study of a mutant IDH1 vaccine in newly diagnosed glioma. The CDR3 runs to 11 residues. CDR1 and CDR2 (germline): MNHEY, SVGAGI. V lost 4 bases and J lost 9, with 9 bases in between. Here immunoSEQ multiplex PCR was the method, and the copy in TCRdb shows in-frame clones only, minus some. The data hold roughly 22,000 clones, with just under 90% observed a single time. Indicated time point: week 11, during vaccination. All doses held 300 ug of mutant IDH1 20-mer peptide, with topical imiquimod. The rearrangement uses TRBV6-5 and TRBJ1-1; D gene uncertain. Specimen: PBMCs, collected from a glioma patient whose treatment included an IDH1 peptide vaccine. The TCR originated in a woman between 40 and 50 years old with glioma. The chain's CDR3 is CASSSRLQAFF. The CDR3 DNA sequence: TGTGCCAGCAGTTCCCGACTACAAGCTTTCTTT.